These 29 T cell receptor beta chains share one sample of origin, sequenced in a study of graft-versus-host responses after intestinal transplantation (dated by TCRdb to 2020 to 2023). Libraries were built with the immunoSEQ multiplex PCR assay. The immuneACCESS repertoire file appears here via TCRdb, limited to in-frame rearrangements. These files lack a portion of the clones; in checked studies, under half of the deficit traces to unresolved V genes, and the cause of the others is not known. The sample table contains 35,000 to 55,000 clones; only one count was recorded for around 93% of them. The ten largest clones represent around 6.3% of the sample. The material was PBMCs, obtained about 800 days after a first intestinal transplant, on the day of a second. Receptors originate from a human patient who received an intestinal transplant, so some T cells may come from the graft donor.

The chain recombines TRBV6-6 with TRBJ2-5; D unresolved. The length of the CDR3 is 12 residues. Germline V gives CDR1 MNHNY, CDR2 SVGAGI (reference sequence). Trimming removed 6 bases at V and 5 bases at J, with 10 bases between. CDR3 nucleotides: TGTGCCAGCAGACAAAACGGGGAGACCCAGTACTTC. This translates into CASRQNGETQYF.

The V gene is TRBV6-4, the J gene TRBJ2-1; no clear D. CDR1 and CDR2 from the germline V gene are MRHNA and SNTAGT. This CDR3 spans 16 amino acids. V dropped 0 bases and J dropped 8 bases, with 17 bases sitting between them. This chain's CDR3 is CASSDSGVGNLDEQFF. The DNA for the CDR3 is TGTGCCAGCAGTGACTCGGGCGTGGGAAACCTCGATGAGCAGTTCTTC.

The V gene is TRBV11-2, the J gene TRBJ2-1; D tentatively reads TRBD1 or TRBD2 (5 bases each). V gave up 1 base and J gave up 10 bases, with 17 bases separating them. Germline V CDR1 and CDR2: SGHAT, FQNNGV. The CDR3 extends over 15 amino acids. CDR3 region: CASSLGGSYIGEQFF. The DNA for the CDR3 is TGTGCCAGCAGCTTAGGGGGGAGTTATATCGGCGAGCAGTTCTTC.

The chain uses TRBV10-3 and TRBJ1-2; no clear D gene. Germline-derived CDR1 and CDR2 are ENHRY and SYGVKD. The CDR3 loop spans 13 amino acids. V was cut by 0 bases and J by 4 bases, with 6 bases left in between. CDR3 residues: CAISESNTYGYTF. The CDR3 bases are TGTGCCATCAGTGAGTCGAACACCTATGGCTACACCTTC.

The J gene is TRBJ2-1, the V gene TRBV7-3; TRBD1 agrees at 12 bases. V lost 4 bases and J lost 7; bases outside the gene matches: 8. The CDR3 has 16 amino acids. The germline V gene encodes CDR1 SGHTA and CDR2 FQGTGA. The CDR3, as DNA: TGTGCCAGCAGCTCAATGGGACAGGGGGCGAGAAATGAGCAGTTCTTC. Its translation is CASSSMGQGARNEQFF.

CDR3 sequence (DNA): TGTGCCAGCAGCCCCCGGGGAGCGGGAGGGCCGATGAGCAATGAGCAGTTCTTC. It is translated as CASSPRGAGGPMSNEQFF. The V gene is TRBV13, the J gene TRBJ2-1; 10 bases align to TRBD2. With 5 bases clipped from V and 6 bases from J, the junction kept 16 bases outside the gene matches. Germline-derived CDR1 and CDR2 are PRHDT and FYEKMQ (reference sequence). The CDR3 spans 18 residues.

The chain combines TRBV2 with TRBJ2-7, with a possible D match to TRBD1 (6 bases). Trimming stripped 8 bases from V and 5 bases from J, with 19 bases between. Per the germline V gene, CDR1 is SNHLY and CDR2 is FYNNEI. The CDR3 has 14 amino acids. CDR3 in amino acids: CASSSMGTPDEQYF. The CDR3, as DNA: TGTGCCAGCTCTTCTATGGGGACACCCGACGAGCAGTACTTC. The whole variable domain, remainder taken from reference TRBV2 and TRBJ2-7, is EPEVTQTPSHQVTQMGQEVILRCVPISNHLYFYWYRQILGQKVEFLVSFYNNEISEKSEIFDDQFSVERPDGSNFTLKIRSTKLEDSAMYFCASSSMGTPDEQYFGPGTRLTVT.

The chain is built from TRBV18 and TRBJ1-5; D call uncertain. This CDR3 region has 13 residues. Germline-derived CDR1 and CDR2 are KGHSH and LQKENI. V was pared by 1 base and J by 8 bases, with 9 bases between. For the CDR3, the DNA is TGTGCCAGCTCACCACGGTTCACGGAGCCCCAGCATTTT. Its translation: CASSPRFTEPQHF.

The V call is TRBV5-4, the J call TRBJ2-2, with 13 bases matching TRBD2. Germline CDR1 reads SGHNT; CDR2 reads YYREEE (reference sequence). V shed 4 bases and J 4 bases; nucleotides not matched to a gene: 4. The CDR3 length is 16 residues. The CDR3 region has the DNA TGTGCCAGCAGCCCTGGACTAGCGGGAGTCACCGGGGAGCTGTTTTTT. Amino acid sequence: CASSPGLAGVTGELFF.

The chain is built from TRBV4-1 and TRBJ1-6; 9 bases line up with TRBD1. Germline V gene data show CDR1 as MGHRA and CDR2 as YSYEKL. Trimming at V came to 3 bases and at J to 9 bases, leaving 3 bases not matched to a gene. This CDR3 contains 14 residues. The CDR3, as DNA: TGCGCCAGCAGCCAGGGACAGGGTGGTTCACCCCTCCACTTT. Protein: CASSQGQGGSPLHF.

The CDR3 is CASSLQGNTEAFF. The CDR3 bases are TGTGCCAGCAGCTTACAGGGAAACACTGAAGCTTTCTTT. The J gene is TRBJ1-1, the V gene TRBV7-9; TRBD1 might be the D (5 bases). V gave up 2 bases and J gave up 2 bases, with 6 bases separating them. Per germline, CDR1 SEHNR and CDR2 FQNEAQ (reference sequence). This CDR3 has 13 residues.

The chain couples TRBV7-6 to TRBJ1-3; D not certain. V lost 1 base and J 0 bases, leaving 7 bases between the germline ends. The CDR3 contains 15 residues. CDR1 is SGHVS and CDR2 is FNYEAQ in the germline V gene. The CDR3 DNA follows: TGTGCCAGCAGCTTAGGAGGCTTCTCTGGAAACACCATATATTTT. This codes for CASSLGGFSGNTIYF.

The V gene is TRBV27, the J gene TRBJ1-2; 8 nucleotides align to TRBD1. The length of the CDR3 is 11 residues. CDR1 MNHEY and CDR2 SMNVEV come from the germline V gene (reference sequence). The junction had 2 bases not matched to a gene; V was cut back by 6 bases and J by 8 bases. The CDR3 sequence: CASRDRDGYTF. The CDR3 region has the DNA TGTGCCAGCAGGGACAGGGACGGCTACACCTTC.

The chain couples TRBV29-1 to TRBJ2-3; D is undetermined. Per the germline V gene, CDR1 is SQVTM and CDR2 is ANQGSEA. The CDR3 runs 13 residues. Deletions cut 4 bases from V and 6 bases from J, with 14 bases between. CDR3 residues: CSVGRALLDTQYF. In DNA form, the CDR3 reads TGCAGCGTTGGTCGAGCCCTTCTCGATACGCAGTATTTT.

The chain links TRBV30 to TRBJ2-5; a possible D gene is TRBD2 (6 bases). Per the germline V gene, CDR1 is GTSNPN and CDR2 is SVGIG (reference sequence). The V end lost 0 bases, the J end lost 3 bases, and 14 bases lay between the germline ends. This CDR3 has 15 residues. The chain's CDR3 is CAWSVRGTYKETQYF. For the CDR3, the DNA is TGTGCCTGGAGTGTACGCGGGACTTATAAAGAGACCCAGTACTTC. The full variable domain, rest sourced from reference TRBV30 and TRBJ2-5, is SQTIHQWPATLVQPVGSPLSLECTVEGTSNPNLYWYRQAAGRGLQLLFYSVGIGQISSEVPQNLSASRPQDRQFILSSKKLLLSDSGFYLCAWSVRGTYKETQYFGPGTRLLVL.

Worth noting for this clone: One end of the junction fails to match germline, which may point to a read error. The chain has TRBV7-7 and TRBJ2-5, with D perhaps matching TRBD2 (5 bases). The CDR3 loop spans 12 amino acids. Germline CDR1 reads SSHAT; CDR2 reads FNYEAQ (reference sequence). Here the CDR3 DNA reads TGTGCTAGCAGTGGCGGGCAAGAGACCCAGTACTTC. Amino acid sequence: CASSGGQETQYF.

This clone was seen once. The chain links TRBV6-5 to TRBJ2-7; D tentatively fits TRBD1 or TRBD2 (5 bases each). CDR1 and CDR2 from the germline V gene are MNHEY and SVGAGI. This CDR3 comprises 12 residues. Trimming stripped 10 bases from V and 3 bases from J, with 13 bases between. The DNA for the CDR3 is TGTGCCATCAGGGACGACGGCTACGAGCAGTACTTC. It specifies CAIRDDGYEQYF.

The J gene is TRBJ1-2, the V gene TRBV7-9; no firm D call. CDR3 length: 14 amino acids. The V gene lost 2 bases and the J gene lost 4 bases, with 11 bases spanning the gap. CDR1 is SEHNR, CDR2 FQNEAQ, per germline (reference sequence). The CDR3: CASSLIVPSYGYTF. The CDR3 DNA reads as TGTGCCAGCAGCTTAATCGTACCCAGCTATGGCTACACCTTC.

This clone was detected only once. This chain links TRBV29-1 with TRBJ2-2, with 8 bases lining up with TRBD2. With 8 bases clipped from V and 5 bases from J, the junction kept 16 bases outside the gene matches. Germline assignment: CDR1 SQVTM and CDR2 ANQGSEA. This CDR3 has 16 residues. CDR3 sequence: CSTGGSGSGRTGELFF. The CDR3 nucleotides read TGCAGCACGGGAGGGAGCGGGAGTGGGCGGACCGGGGAGCTGTTTTTT.

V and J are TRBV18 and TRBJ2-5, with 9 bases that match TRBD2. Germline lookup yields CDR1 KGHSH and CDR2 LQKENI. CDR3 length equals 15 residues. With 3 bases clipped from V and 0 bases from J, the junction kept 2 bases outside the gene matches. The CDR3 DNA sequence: TGTGCCAGCTCACCGCGGGAGGGCAACCAAGAGACCCAGTACTTC. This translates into CASSPREGNQETQYF. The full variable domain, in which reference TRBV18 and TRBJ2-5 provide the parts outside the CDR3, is NAGVMQNPRHLVRRRGQEARLRCSPMKGHSHVYWYRQLPEEGLKFMVYLQKENIIDESGMPKERFSAEFPKEGPSILRIQQVVRGDSAAYFCASSPREGNQETQYFGPGTRLLVL.

CDR3: CASSLGDRENTQYF. The CDR3 nucleotides read TGCGCCAGCAGCTTGGGGGACAGGGAAAATACGCAGTATTTT. The chain is built from TRBV5-1 and TRBJ2-3, with 9 bases aligning to TRBD1. Germline CDR1 SGHRS, CDR2 YFSETQ. V shed 0 bases, J shed 7 bases, and the junction held 3 bases outside the gene matches. CDR3 length equals 14 residues.

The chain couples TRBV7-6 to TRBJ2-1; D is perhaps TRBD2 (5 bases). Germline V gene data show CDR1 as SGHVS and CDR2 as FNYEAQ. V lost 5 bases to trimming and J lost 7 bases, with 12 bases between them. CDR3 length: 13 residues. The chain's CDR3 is CASSPGLRNEQFF. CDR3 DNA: TGTGCCAGCAGCCCAGGACTCAGAAATGAGCAGTTCTTC.

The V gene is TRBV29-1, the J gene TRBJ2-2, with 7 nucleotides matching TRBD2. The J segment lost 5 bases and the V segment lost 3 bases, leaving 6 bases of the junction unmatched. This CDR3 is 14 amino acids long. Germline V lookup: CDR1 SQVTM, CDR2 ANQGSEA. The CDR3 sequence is CSVDAGELTGELFF. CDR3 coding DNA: TGCAGCGTTGATGCGGGAGAGTTGACCGGGGAGCTGTTTTTT.

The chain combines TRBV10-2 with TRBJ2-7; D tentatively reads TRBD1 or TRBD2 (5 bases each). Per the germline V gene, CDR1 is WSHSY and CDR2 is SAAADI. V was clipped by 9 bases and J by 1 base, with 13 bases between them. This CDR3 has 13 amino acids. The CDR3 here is CASTGTLSYEQYF. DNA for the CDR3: TGCGCCAGTACGGGGACCCTTTCCTACGAGCAGTACTTC.

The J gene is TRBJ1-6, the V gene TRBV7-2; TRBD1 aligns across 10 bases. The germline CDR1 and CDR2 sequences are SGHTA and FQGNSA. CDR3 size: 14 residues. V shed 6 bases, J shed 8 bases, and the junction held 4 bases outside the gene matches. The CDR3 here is CASRSGTGDSPLHF. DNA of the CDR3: TGTGCCAGCAGATCCGGGACAGGGGATTCACCCCTCCACTTT.

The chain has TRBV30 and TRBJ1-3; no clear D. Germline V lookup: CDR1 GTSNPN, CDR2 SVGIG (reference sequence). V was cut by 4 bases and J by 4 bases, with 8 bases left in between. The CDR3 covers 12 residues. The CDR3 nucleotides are TGTGCCTGGATTTCCTCGGGAAACACCATATATTTT. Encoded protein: CAWISSGNTIYF.

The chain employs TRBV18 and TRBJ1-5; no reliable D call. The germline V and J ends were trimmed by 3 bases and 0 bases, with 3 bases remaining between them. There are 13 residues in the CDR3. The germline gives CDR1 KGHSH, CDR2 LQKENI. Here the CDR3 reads CASSPISNQPQHF. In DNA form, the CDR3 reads TGTGCCAGCTCACCTATTAGCAATCAGCCCCAGCATTTT.

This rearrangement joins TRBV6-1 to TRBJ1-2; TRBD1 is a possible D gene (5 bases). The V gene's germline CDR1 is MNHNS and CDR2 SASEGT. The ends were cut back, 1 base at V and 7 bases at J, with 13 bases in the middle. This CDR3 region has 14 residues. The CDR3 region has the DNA TGTGCCAGCAGTGAAGTAGACAGTAAAGGTGGCTACACCTTC. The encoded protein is CASSEVDSKGGYTF.

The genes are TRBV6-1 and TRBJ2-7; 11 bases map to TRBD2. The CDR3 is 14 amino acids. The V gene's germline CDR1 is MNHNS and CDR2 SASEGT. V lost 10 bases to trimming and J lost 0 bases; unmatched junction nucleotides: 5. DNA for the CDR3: TGTGCCACCCCAACTAGCGGGAGCTCCTACGAGCAGTACTTC. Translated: CATPTSGSSYEQYF.